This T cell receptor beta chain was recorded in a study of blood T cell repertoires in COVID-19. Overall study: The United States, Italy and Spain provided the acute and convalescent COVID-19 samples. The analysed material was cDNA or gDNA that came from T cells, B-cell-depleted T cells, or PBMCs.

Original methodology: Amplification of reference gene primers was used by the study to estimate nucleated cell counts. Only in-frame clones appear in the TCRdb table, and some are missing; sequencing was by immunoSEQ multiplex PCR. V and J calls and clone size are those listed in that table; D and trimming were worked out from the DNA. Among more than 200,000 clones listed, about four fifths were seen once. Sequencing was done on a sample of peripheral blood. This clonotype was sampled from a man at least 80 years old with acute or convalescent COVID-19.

The DNA for the CDR3 is TGTGCCAGCAGCCCAAGAACTTGGAACACCGGGGAGCTGTTTTTT. Residues: CASSPRTWNTGELFF. The genes are TRBV11-3 and TRBJ2-2; D unclear. This CDR3 has 15 amino acids. V lost 5 bases and J 1 base, leaving 11 bases between the germline ends. Germline CDR1 SGHNT, CDR2 YENEEA.